These 29 T cell receptor beta chains originate from one sample sequenced in a study of post-analysis software for immune sequencing data. Incorporated into the TCR beta cDNA libraries were unique molecular identifiers, which served to reduce PCR and sequencing biases. TCRdb ran MiXCR on the PCR reads and lists one entry per CDR3 protein. The sample includes fewer than 850,000 distinct CDR3 sequences, about 27% of them seen just once. Study-wide findings and caveats: Five or six TRBV segments, TRBV5-6, TRBV5-1 and TRBV20-1 among them, were found more frequent in patients than controls.

These receptors have no known antigen. The sequencing input was blood. Receptors originate from a girl aged 10 to 17 with multiple sclerosis.

This clonotype has a single count. In DNA, the CDR3 is TGCAGCGTTGAGGTAACAGGGGGCTCTATGAACACTGAAGCTTTCTTT. This encodes CSVEVTGGSMNTEAFF. This rearrangement joins TRBV29-1 to TRBJ1-1, with 9 nucleotides matching TRBD1. V lost 3 bases and J lost 0; bases outside the gene matches: 8. The CDR3 totals 16 residues. The germline gives CDR1 SQVTM, CDR2 ANQGSEA. Complete variable domain (other parts from reference TRBV29-1 and TRBJ1-1): SAVISQKPSRDICQRGTSLTIQCQVDSQVTMMFWYRQQPGQSLTLIATANQGSEATYESGFVIDKFPISRPNLTFSTLTVSNMSPEDSSIYLCSVEVTGGSMNTEAFFGQGTRLTVV.

There are a few counts of this clonotype. The gene calls are TRBV20-1 and TRBJ2-7, with D unresolved. V lost 5 bases and J 5 bases, leaving 16 bases between the germline ends. Germline lookup yields CDR1 DFQATT and CDR2 SNEGSKA (reference sequence). This CDR3 comprises 13 residues. The CDR3 sequence: CSAHESADHEQYF. CDR3 in DNA: TGCAGTGCTCACGAGTCTGCCGACCACGAGCAGTACTTC.

The chain is built from TRBV9 and TRBJ2-1, with TRBD2 matching over 8 bases. This CDR3 region has 17 residues. CDR1 is SGDLS, CDR2 YYNGEE, per germline. Trimming at V came to 3 bases and at J to 5 bases, leaving 13 bases not matched to a gene. The CDR3 reads CASSAGLAGARHNEQFF. CDR3 DNA: TGTGCCAGCAGCGCCGGACTAGCTGGGGCTCGGCACAATGAGCAGTTCTTC.

The chain is built from TRBV24-1 and TRBJ2-3; D is undetermined. V was clipped by 0 bases and J by 4 bases, with 10 bases between them. From germline, CDR1 is KGHDR and CDR2 SFDVKD. The CDR3 spans 15 residues. The CDR3 loop reads CATSDLLPGPDTQYF. The CDR3 nucleotides are TGTGCCACCAGTGATTTGTTGCCAGGCCCAGATACGCAGTATTTT.

This clonotype was seen a handful of times. The rearrangement uses TRBV12-3 or TRBV12-4 and TRBJ2-1, with 12 nucleotides matching TRBD2. The CDR3 has 14 amino acids. V lost 2 bases and J lost 12; bases outside the gene matches: 5. The CDR3 loop reads CASSLSTSGGWQFF. The CDR3 DNA sequence: TGTGCCAGCAGTTTATCGACTAGCGGGGGATGGCAGTTCTTC.

This clonotype was counted a few times. This sequence joins TRBV5-1 and TRBJ1-1; 8 nucleotides agree with TRBD1. Germline V gene sequence: CDR1 SGHRS, CDR2 YFSETQ. Trimming removed 2 bases from V and 7 bases from J; junction bases left unmatched: 10. The CDR3 extends over 15 amino acids. The CDR3 coding sequence is TGCGCCAGCAGCTTTGAGCTCGGACAGGGCAATGAAGCTTTCTTT. Translating it yields CASSFELGQGNEAFF.

V and J are TRBV20-1 and TRBJ2-2; 7 nucleotides agree with TRBD2. With 3 bases clipped from V and 5 bases from J, the junction kept 12 bases outside the gene matches. The germline CDR1 and CDR2 sequences are DFQATT and SNEGSKA (reference sequence). The CDR3 is 16 residues long. The CDR3 reads CSASSRAGMKTGELFF. CDR3 coding DNA: TGCAGTGCTAGCAGCCGAGCGGGGATGAAAACCGGGGAGCTGTTTTTT.

This clonotype was seen ten or more times. V and J are TRBV20-1 and TRBJ2-3; D ambiguous. Looked up from germline, CDR1 is DFQATT and CDR2 is SNEGSKA (reference sequence). Trimming pared 3 bases from V and 0 bases from J, leaving 16 bases between. The CDR3 has 16 residues. The CDR3 DNA sequence: TGCAGTGCTAGTTTTGGCTGGGCAGCCAGCACAGATACGCAGTATTTT. Protein: CSASFGWAASTDTQYF.

This chain joins TRBV20-1 and TRBJ1-6; no clear D. Looked up from germline, CDR1 is DFQATT and CDR2 is SNEGSKA (reference sequence). CDR3 size: 13 residues. Trimming left V 5 bases short and J 4 bases short, with 9 bases between. The CDR3: CSAYGPYNSPLHF. Here the CDR3 DNA reads TGCAGTGCTTACGGACCATATAATTCACCCCTCCACTTT.

This clonotype was seen only a few times. The chain is built from TRBV18 and TRBJ2-1, with 7 bases identical to TRBD2. The CDR3 spans 19 residues. Trimming removed 0 bases from V and 0 bases from J; junction bases left unmatched: 11. CDR1 and CDR2 from the germline V gene are KGHSH and LQKENI. The DNA of the CDR3 is TGTGCCAGCTCACCACCGGGATGGGCCGGGGGGAGCTCCTACAATGAGCAGTTCTTC. Translation gives CASSPPGWAGGSSYNEQFF.

This clonotype came up many times. The rearrangement links TRBV7-2 to TRBJ2-1; D not resolved. CDR1 is SGHTA and CDR2 is FQGNSA in the germline V gene. This CDR3 is built from 14 residues. V lost 3 bases, J lost 2 bases, and 8 bases lay in between. The chain's CDR3 is CASSFPSPYNEQFF. DNA for the CDR3: TGTGCCAGCAGCTTCCCGTCCCCCTACAATGAGCAGTTCTTC.

The sample holds many counts of this clonotype. The chain joins TRBV5-1 to TRBJ2-6; D is unresolved. The length of the CDR3 is 15 residues. V lost 4 bases, J lost 0 bases, and 8 bases lay in between. Per the germline V gene, CDR1 is SGHRS and CDR2 is YFSETQ. In nucleotides, the CDR3 is TGCGCCAGCAGCCTACAGAGCTCTGGGGCCAACGTCCTGACTTTC. Its protein product is CASSLQSSGANVLTF.

The J gene is TRBJ2-1, the V gene TRBV29-1; 8 nucleotides align to TRBD2. The CDR3 has 14 residues. Trimming removed 7 bases from V and 5 bases from J; junction bases left unmatched: 10. Germline V gene sequence: CDR1 SQVTM, CDR2 ANQGSEA. The CDR3: CSAGGSGSHNEQFF. The CDR3 bases are TGCAGCGCGGGGGGGAGCGGGAGTCACAATGAGCAGTTCTTC.

The J gene is TRBJ1-1, the V gene TRBV5-1; tentative D call: TRBD1 (6 bases). The CDR3 runs 16 residues. Deletions cut 4 bases from V and 1 base from J, with 17 bases between. From germline, CDR1 is SGHRS and CDR2 YFSETQ. The CDR3 spells CASSRGPQGTNTEAFF. The CDR3 DNA follows: TGCGCCAGCAGCAGAGGGCCTCAGGGGACGAACACTGAAGCTTTCTTT. Complete variable domain (other parts from reference TRBV5-1 and TRBJ1-1): KAGVTQTPRYLIKTRGQQVTLSCSPISGHRSVSWYQQTPGQGLQFLFEYFSETQRNKGNFPGRFSGRQFSNSRSEMNVSTLELGDSALYLCASSRGPQGTNTEAFFGQGTRLTVV.

This clonotype was found many times. This sequence joins TRBV20-1 and TRBJ2-3; TRBD2 might be the D (6 bases). Germline CDR1 reads DFQATT; CDR2 reads SNEGSKA (reference sequence). Trimming removed 6 bases at V and 1 base at J, with 17 bases between. The CDR3 sequence is 15 residues long. The CDR3 reads CSATIADGGTDTQYF. DNA of the CDR3: TGCAGTGCAACCATAGCGGACGGAGGCACAGATACGCAGTATTTT.

Points on this clonotype: One end of the junction does not line up with germline, which may come from a read error. The chain combines TRBV4-2 with TRBJ2-3; 9 nucleotides line up with TRBD1. CDR1 and CDR2 from the germline V gene are LGHNA and YNFKEQ. CDR3 length equals 15 residues. The DNA of the CDR3 is TGTGCCAACAGCCAAGACAGGGGGGCGACAGATACGCAGTATTTT. It yields the protein CANSQDRGATDTQYF.

The chain links TRBV12-3 or TRBV12-4 to TRBJ1-2; tentative D call: TRBD1 (6 bases). This CDR3 has 13 residues. Trimming took off 7 bases at V and 8 bases at J, with 17 bases between the two ends. CDR3 nucleotide sequence: TGTGCCAGCACTCTCGGGGGCGGGGGCGGCTACACCTTC. Its translation: CASTLGGGGGYTF.

This clonotype was recorded only once. The genes are TRBV3-1 and TRBJ2-1; no clear D gene. The CDR3 contains 13 residues. Germline assignment: CDR1 LGHDT and CDR2 YNNKEL (reference sequence). V lost 0 bases, J lost 10 bases, and 10 bases lay in between. As DNA, the CDR3 is TGTGCCAGCAGCCAAGATCGTCGTCGGGAGCAGTTCTTC. It specifies CASSQDRRREQFF.

The V gene is TRBV5-1, the J gene TRBJ2-7, with D perhaps assigned TRBD1 or TRBD2 (5 bases each). Between the trimmed V and J ends, which lost 4 bases and 4 bases, there was a span of 9 bases. The CDR3 spans 12 residues. The germline gives CDR1 SGHRS, CDR2 YFSETQ. For the CDR3, the DNA is TGCGCCAGCAGCACCTGGGGGTACGAGCAGTACTTC. Its protein is CASSTWGYEQYF.

A few counts support this clonotype. The chain combines TRBV10-3 with TRBJ1-6, with D unclear. V lost 8 bases, J lost 7 bases, and 9 bases lay in between. The CDR3 spans 12 residues. The germline CDR1 and CDR2 sequences are ENHRY and SYGVKD. DNA for the CDR3: TGTGCCATCGGGAGGGCCAATTCACCCCTCCACTTT. Its protein product is CAIGRANSPLHF.

This clonotype was counted only a few times. V is TRBV5-1 and J is TRBJ2-3, with 10 bases that match TRBD2. CDR1 and CDR2 (germline): SGHRS, YFSETQ. CDR3 size: 17 residues. Losses at the gene ends were 2 bases for V and 4 bases for J; bases not matched to a gene: 10. Here the CDR3 DNA reads TGCGCCAGCAGCTTCGGGCTAGCGGGGGTTATTGCAGATACGCAGTATTTT. The encoded protein is CASSFGLAGVIADTQYF.

In this sample, this clonotype turned up many times. CDR3 in amino acids: CASSPEGLAGGYEQYF. The CDR3 DNA is TGCGCCAGCAGCCCAGAGGGACTAGCGGGGGGGTACGAGCAGTACTTC. The J gene is TRBJ2-7, the V gene TRBV4-1; TRBD2 aligns across 16 bases. The CDR3 is 16 amino acids. Germline CDR1 is MGHRA and CDR2 is YSYEKL. Trimming removed 4 bases from V and 4 bases from J; junction bases left unmatched: 4.

The chain carries TRBV7-8 and TRBJ1-1; D gene ambiguous. V lost 1 base and J 3 bases, leaving 15 bases between the germline ends. CDR1 is SGHVS and CDR2 is FQNEAQ in the germline V gene. CDR3 length: 16 amino acids. CDR3 in amino acids: CASSLDLFQAYTEAFF. The CDR3 nucleotides are TGTGCCAGCAGCTTAGATTTATTTCAGGCCTACACTGAAGCTTTCTTT.

This clonotype was observed a handful of times. The chain combines TRBV29-1 with TRBJ2-1, with 11 bases lining up with TRBD2. This CDR3 is 14 amino acids long. CDR1 is SQVTM, CDR2 ANQGSEA, per germline. V lost 8 bases, J lost 9 bases, and 12 bases stayed unmatched. CDR3: CSCGLRLAGTEQFF. The CDR3 DNA reads TGCAGCTGCGGTCTCAGACTAGCGGGGACTGAGCAGTTCTTC.

This clonotype was seen a few times. The chain combines TRBV10-3 with TRBJ2-7, with 8 bases fitting TRBD1. This CDR3 spans 16 amino acids. With 0 bases clipped from V and 0 bases from J, the junction kept 4 bases outside the gene matches. The germline gives CDR1 ENHRY, CDR2 SYGVKD. The CDR3 region is CAISESWTGSSYEQYF. CDR3 DNA: TGTGCCATCAGTGAGTCGTGGACAGGGAGCTCCTACGAGCAGTACTTC.

V and J are TRBV20-1 and TRBJ1-1; TRBD1 might be the D (5 bases). CDR1 DFQATT and CDR2 SNEGSKA come from the germline V gene (reference sequence). The CDR3 has 15 amino acids. The V end lost 2 bases, the J end lost 3 bases, and 16 bases lay between the germline ends. In DNA form, the CDR3 reads TGCAGTGCTAGACCAGGGTGGGTTACGTACACTGAAGCTTTCTTT. It encodes CSARPGWVTYTEAFF.

The rearrangement uses TRBV12-3 or TRBV12-4 and TRBJ2-1; D perhaps matches TRBD2 (6 bases). The CDR3 spans 18 residues. Trimming removed 1 base from V and 0 bases from J, with 16 bases in between. The CDR3 DNA sequence: TGTGCCAGCAGTTTAGGGTCTAAACGGGGGAGCTCCTACAATGAGCAGTTCTTC. As protein: CASSLGSKRGSSYNEQFF.

This chain connects TRBV20-1 to TRBJ2-3, with TRBD2 matching over 9 bases. With V trimmed by 0 bases and J by 2 bases, 3 bases remained unmatched. The CDR3 totals 15 residues. CDR1 is DFQATT and CDR2 is SNEGSKA in the germline V gene (reference sequence). The CDR3 loop is CSAREGGGATDTQYF. CDR3 bases: TGCAGTGCTAGAGAGGGCGGGGGGGCCACAGATACGCAGTATTTT.

The chain links TRBV20-1 to TRBJ2-3; TRBD2 matches at 8 bases. The germline gives CDR1 DFQATT, CDR2 SNEGSKA (reference sequence). With 3 bases clipped from V and 6 bases from J, the junction kept 14 bases outside the gene matches. The CDR3 loop spans 16 amino acids. CDR3 residues: CSASPLGTRILDTQYF. CDR3 nucleotide sequence: TGCAGTGCTAGCCCCCTCGGGACTAGGATTCTCGATACGCAGTATTTT.